This TCR beta chain was found in a study of OX40 agonist ivuxolimab in advanced cancers. The wider study: It was ivuxolimab, an agonistic anti-OX40 (CD134) antibody, that patients were treated with. Antecedent anti-PD-1, anti-PD-L1 or anti-CTLA-4 therapy was permissible, with around 40% having received some.

J gave up 3 bases and V 1 base, and 6 bases lay outside the gene matches. The germline CDR1 and CDR2 sequences are SEHNR and FQNEAQ (reference sequence). The CDR3 has 16 residues. Using immunoSEQ multiplex PCR, the repertoire was profiled, and TCRdb retains in-frame clones only, with some absent. The table lists roughly 38,000 clones, approximately 78% of them singletons. The rearrangement uses TRBV7-9 and TRBJ2-1, with 7 bases identical to TRBD1. The sample was CD4+ or CD8+ T cells sorted from blood, taken in a trial of the OX40 agonist ivuxolimab. The sequence was collected from an adult with an advanced solid tumor such as melanoma, head and neck, liver or kidney cancer. CDR3 sequence: CASSLVQGGHYNEQFF. The CDR3 nucleotides are TGTGCCAGCAGCTTAGTGCAAGGGGGCCACTACAATGAGCAGTTCTTC.